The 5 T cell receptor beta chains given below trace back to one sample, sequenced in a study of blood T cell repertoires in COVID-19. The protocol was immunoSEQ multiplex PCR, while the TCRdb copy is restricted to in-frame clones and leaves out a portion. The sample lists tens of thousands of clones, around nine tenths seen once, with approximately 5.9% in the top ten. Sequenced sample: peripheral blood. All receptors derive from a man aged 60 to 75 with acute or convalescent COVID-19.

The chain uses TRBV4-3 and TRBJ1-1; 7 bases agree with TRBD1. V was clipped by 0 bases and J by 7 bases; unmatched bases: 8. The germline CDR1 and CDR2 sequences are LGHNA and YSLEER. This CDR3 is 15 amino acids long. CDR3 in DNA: TGCGCCAGCAGCCAAGATCCGCGACAGGGAGGTGAAGCTTTCTTT. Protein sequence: CASSQDPRQGGEAFF.

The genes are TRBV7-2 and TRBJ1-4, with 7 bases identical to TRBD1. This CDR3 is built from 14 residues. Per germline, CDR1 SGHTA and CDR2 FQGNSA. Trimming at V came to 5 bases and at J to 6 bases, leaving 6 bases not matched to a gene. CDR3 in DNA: TGTGCCAGCAGCCGGGACAGTTCTTATGAAAAACTGTTTTTT. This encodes CASSRDSSYEKLFF.

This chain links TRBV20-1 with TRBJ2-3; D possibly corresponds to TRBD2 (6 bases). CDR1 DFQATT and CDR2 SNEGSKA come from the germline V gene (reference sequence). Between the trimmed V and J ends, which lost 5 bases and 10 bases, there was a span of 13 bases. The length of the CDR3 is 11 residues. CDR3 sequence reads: CSARRDPPQYF. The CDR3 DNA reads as TGCAGTGCTCGGAGGGATCCGCCGCAGTATTTT.

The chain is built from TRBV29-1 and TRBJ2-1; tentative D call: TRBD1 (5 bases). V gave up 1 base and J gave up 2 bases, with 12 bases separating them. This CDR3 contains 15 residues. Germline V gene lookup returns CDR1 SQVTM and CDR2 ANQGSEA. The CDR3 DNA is TGCAGCGTTGAAGGTCAGGGAAGGACCTACAATGAGCAGTTCTTC. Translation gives CSVEGQGRTYNEQFF.

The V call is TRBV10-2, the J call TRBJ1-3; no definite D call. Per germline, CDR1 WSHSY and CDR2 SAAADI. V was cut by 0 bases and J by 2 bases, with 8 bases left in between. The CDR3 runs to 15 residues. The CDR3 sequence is CASSESRVAGNTIYF. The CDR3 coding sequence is TGCGCCAGCAGTGAGTCGAGGGTGGCTGGAAACACCATATATTTT.